The T cell receptor (beta chain) described here comes from a study of blood T cell repertoires in COVID-19. About the study: Whether acute or convalescent, the COVID-19 samples came from the United States, Italy and Spain.

In the source study's methods: From reference gene primer amplification, estimates of nucleated cell counts were derived. Libraries were prepared by immunoSEQ multiplex PCR; TCRdb keeps only in-frame clonotypes and omits some of them. V and J calls and clone size are copied from that table; D and trimming were computed from the DNA. Of 400,000 or so clones listed, more than 80% are singletons. Participants came from roughly 24 US areas, aged about 18 to 100 years. Allocation to cohorts depended on clinical history reported by the participants. The clonotype comes from a man aged 25 to 40 who had recovered from COVID-19. Sequenced material: PBMCs or T cells enriched from blood (not recorded which).

The CDR3 region is CASSLSALRGSTEAFF. For the CDR3, the DNA is TGTGCCAGCAGCTTATCAGCGTTACGTGGGAGCACTGAAGCTTTCTTT. The chain has TRBV7-2 and TRBJ1-1; D is ambiguous. Germline CDR1 is SGHTA and CDR2 is FQGNSA. Between the trimmed V and J ends, which lost 2 bases and 4 bases, there was a span of 17 bases. The CDR3 has 16 residues.